These 29 T cell receptor beta chains share one sample of origin, sequenced in a study of T cells after yellow fever vaccination. TCRdb re-called the 5' RACE reads through MiXCR, storing one row per CDR3 protein. The sample records almost 30,000 distinct CDR3 sequences, under 6% being singletons. The sequenced sample was CD8+ T cells sorted from PBMCs, obtained 10 days after the yellow fever booster vaccination. The receptor set was obtained from a man aged 25-45 years who received the YFV17D yellow fever vaccine.

In this sample, this clonotype turned up many times. V is TRBV20-1 and J is TRBJ2-7; weak D call: TRBD2 (6 bases). This CDR3 contains 14 residues. The V gene lost 4 bases and the J gene lost 1 base, with 14 bases spanning the gap. Per germline, CDR1 DFQATT and CDR2 SNEGSKA (reference sequence). CDR3: CSAKDGSTSYEQYF. The CDR3 nucleotides are TGCAGTGCTAAGGACGGGAGCACTTCCTACGAGCAGTACTTC.

This clonotype was detected ten times or more. V and J are TRBV11-2 and TRBJ2-3; 8 positions agree with TRBD1. The CDR3 contains 14 residues. The trim removed 6 bases at V and 3 bases at J, leaving 5 bases unmatched. The germline V gene encodes CDR1 SGHAT and CDR2 FQNNGV. The CDR3 nucleotides are TGTGCCAGCAGTCGGACAGGGAGAACAGATACGCAGTATTTT. Residues: CASSRTGRTDTQYF. Using reference TRBV11-2 and TRBJ2-3 for the parts outside the CDR3, the full variable domain is EAGVAQSPRYKIIEKRQSVAFWCNPISGHATLYWYQQILGQGPKLLIQFQNNGVVDDSQLPKDRFSAERLKGVDSTLKIQPAKLEDSAVYLCASSRTGRTDTQYFGPGTRLTVL.

This clonotype has at least ten counts. The V gene is TRBV29-1, the J gene TRBJ2-2; D unresolved. Trimming shortened V by 4 bases and J by 3 bases, and 9 bases separated the two germline ends. Germline V gene data show CDR1 as SQVTM and CDR2 as ANQGSEA. The CDR3 is 13 amino acids. The CDR3 sequence is CSVAGRDTGELFF. The CDR3 DNA follows: TGCAGCGTTGCCGGACGGGACACCGGGGAGCTGTTTTTT.

This clonotype was seen many times. The chain combines TRBV27 with TRBJ1-6; unclear D gene. This CDR3 is built from 16 residues. Germline CDR1 and CDR2: MNHEY and SMNVEV (reference sequence). V was clipped by 1 base and J by 0 bases, with 7 bases between them. CDR3 in amino acids: CASSLYSSSYNSPLHF. The CDR3 DNA follows: TGTGCCAGCAGTTTATATTCCAGCTCCTATAATTCACCCCTCCACTTT.

This clonotype was recorded at least ten times. V and J are TRBV5-1 and TRBJ2-1, with a tentative D call TRBD2 (6 bases). The CDR3 covers 16 residues. The germline V and J ends were trimmed by 0 bases and 8 bases, with 18 bases remaining between them. Germline assignment: CDR1 SGHRS and CDR2 YFSETQ. The CDR3 sequence is CASSLGPGGTLDEQFF. The CDR3 DNA follows: TGCGCCAGCAGCTTGGGTCCCGGCGGGACTTTGGATGAGCAGTTCTTC.

This clonotype was recorded many times. This chain links TRBV28 with TRBJ2-1, with TRBD1 as a possible D gene (6 bases). With 5 bases removed from V and 3 bases from J, the gap between germline ends came to 14 bases. CDR3 length: 15 amino acids. Germline CDR1 MDHEN, CDR2 SYDVKM. CDR3 in DNA: TGTGCCAGCAGTCAGGTCCCGGACAGCTACAATGAGCAGTTCTTC. It encodes CASSQVPDSYNEQFF.

A word on this clonotype: The junction departs from germline at one end; a sequencing error may be responsible. The chain couples TRBV20-1 to TRBJ2-4, with D possibly TRBD1 on 6 matching bases. Germline V gene lookup returns CDR1 DFQATT and CDR2 SNEGSKA (reference sequence). This CDR3 contains 14 residues. The CDR3 is CSASLLDRKNTQHF. The CDR3 region has the DNA TGCAGTGCTAGCCTATTGGACAGAAAAAACACTCAGCACTTC.

This clonotype was found many times. This rearrangement joins TRBV6-5 to TRBJ2-7, with TRBD1 matching over 7 bases. Germline values: CDR1 MNHEY, CDR2 SVGAGI. Trimming at V came to 6 bases and at J to 5 bases, leaving 10 bases not matched to a gene. This CDR3 has 14 residues. In DNA form, the CDR3 reads TGTGCCAGCAGCCAACAGGGGACATGGAACGAGCAGTACTTC. Translating it yields CASSQQGTWNEQYF.

In its sample, this clonotype was seen many times. The chain joins TRBV19 to TRBJ2-2; a possible D gene is TRBD1 (6 bases). The CDR3 consists of 14 residues. V lost 4 bases to trimming and J lost 3 bases, with 9 bases between them. Germline assignment: CDR1 LNHDA and CDR2 SQIVND (reference sequence). The CDR3 DNA is TGTGCCAGTAGTAGCACAGGGTACACCGGGGAGCTGTTTTTT. It encodes CASSSTGYTGELFF.

This clonotype was seen ten or more times. This rearrangement joins TRBV6-5 to TRBJ1-1; D unresolved. This CDR3 contains 13 residues. The germline V and J ends were trimmed by 6 bases and 3 bases, with 11 bases remaining between them. Germline assignment: CDR1 MNHEY and CDR2 SVGAGI. The chain's CDR3 is CASSNARDTEAFF. CDR3 nucleotide sequence: TGTGCCAGCAGCAACGCGCGGGACACTGAAGCTTTCTTT.

This clonotype has ten or more counts. This chain links TRBV11-2 with TRBJ2-1; TRBD1 aligns across 10 bases. The CDR3 runs 14 residues. Germline V lookup: CDR1 SGHAT, CDR2 FQNNGV. V dropped 3 bases and J dropped 7; count of bases not matched to a gene: 3. The CDR3 nucleotides are TGTGCCAGCAGCTTGGGACAGGGGCCGAATGAGCAGTTCTTC. It codes for CASSLGQGPNEQFF.

This clonotype appeared many times. This CDR3 is CSVVLAGVEQFF. The DNA for the CDR3 is TGCAGCGTTGTTTTAGCGGGAGTGGAGCAGTTCTTC. This rearrangement joins TRBV29-1 to TRBJ2-1; TRBD2 matches at 9 bases. CDR3 length equals 12 residues. With V trimmed by 4 bases and J by 10 bases, 5 bases remained unmatched. CDR1 is SQVTM and CDR2 is ANQGSEA in the germline V gene.

J is TRBJ2-1 and V is TRBV19; D remains unclear. The CDR3 covers 15 residues. Trimming removed 3 bases from V and 0 bases from J, with 9 bases in between. Per germline, CDR1 LNHDA and CDR2 SQIVND (reference sequence). The chain's CDR3 is CASSISPNSYNEQFF. The CDR3 nucleotides read TGTGCCAGTAGTATCTCCCCCAACTCCTACAATGAGCAGTTCTTC.

This clonotype was observed at least ten times. The rearrangement links TRBV27 to TRBJ2-7; D may correspond to TRBD1 or TRBD2 (5 bases each). Germline CDR1 MNHEY, CDR2 SMNVEV (reference sequence). The CDR3 has 11 amino acids. With 9 bases removed from V and 6 bases from J, the gap between germline ends came to 12 bases. CDR3 protein: CASTWGSEQYF. The CDR3 bases are TGTGCCAGTACCTGGGGGAGCGAGCAGTACTTC.

The table lists this clonotype with many counts. This chain connects TRBV14 to TRBJ2-1; D is unresolved. Trimming removed 3 bases from V and 5 bases from J, with 14 bases in between. In germline, CDR1 is SGHDN, CDR2 FVKESK. The CDR3 is 15 amino acids. This CDR3 is CASSQILSRNNEQFF. The CDR3 DNA reads as TGTGCCAGCAGCCAGATCCTTTCACGCAACAATGAGCAGTTCTTC.

The V call is TRBV18, the J call TRBJ2-3; a possible D gene is TRBD1 (6 bases). The CDR3 has 17 amino acids. Trimming removed 3 bases from V and 2 bases from J, with 18 bases in between. Germline V gene lookup returns CDR1 KGHSH and CDR2 LQKENI. In DNA, the CDR3 is TGTGCCAGCTCACCGACGACAGGTCCCTACCCCACAGATACGCAGTATTTT. This sequence encodes CASSPTTGPYPTDTQYF. The variable domain in full, with the rest retrieved from reference TRBV18 and TRBJ2-3, is NAGVMQNPRHLVRRRGQEARLRCSPMKGHSHVYWYRQLPEEGLKFMVYLQKENIIDESGMPKERFSAEFPKEGPSILRIQQVVRGDSAAYFCASSPTTGPYPTDTQYFGPGTRLTVL.

In this sample, this clonotype turned up many times. CDR3 protein: CASSLLTGSTDTQYF. The CDR3 bases are TGTGCCAGCAGCCTACTTACGGGGAGCACAGATACGCAGTATTTT. This chain connects TRBV7-6 to TRBJ2-3; tentative D call: TRBD2 (5 bases). V lost 5 bases, J lost 0 bases, and 12 bases lay in between. Germline-derived CDR1 and CDR2 are SGHVS and FNYEAQ. The CDR3 runs 15 residues.

This clonotype has ten or more counts. The genes are TRBV29-1 and TRBJ2-7; D call uncertain. The CDR3 runs to 10 residues. From germline, CDR1 is SQVTM and CDR2 ANQGSEA. The V and J ends lost 4 bases and 6 bases respectively, with 7 bases between them. CDR3: CSVGWGEQYF. The DNA for the CDR3 is TGCAGCGTTGGATGGGGCGAGCAGTACTTC.

There are many counts of this clonotype. The V and J genes are TRBV24-1 and TRBJ2-1, with 8 nucleotides matching TRBD1. Per germline, CDR1 KGHDR and CDR2 SFDVKD. The CDR3 is made up of 12 amino acids. Losses at the gene ends were 7 bases for V and 9 bases for J; bases not matched to a gene: 4. The CDR3 is CATSPGGSEQFF. CDR3 nucleotides: TGTGCCACCAGCCCAGGGGGCAGTGAGCAGTTCTTC.

This clonotype was detected many times. The rearrangement uses TRBV28 and TRBJ2-2; a possible D gene is TRBD2 (5 bases). This CDR3 comprises 14 residues. The V end lost 1 base, the J end lost 5 bases, and 8 bases lay between the germline ends. Germline CDR1 is MDHEN and CDR2 is SYDVKM. The CDR3: CASSLFTSTGELFF. CDR3 bases: TGTGCCAGCAGTTTATTCACTAGTACCGGGGAGCTGTTTTTT.

This clonotype was observed at least ten times. This chain connects TRBV24-1 to TRBJ2-5; no clear D. V was shortened by 0 bases and J by 5 bases, with 6 bases between the two germline ends. Per the germline V gene, CDR1 is KGHDR and CDR2 is SFDVKD. The CDR3 sequence is 13 residues long. Written as DNA, the CDR3 is TGTGCCACCAGTGATTTGCTAGGCGAGACCCAGTACTTC. It translates to CATSDLLGETQYF.

This clonotype was counted many times. This chain connects TRBV7-2 to TRBJ1-2; TRBD1 agrees at 11 bases. This CDR3 is 16 amino acids long. Germline V gene lookup returns CDR1 SGHTA and CDR2 FQGNSA. Germline trimming cut 5 bases from V and 3 bases from J; bases unmatched to any gene: 8. CDR3 sequence: CASSERWTGGDYGYTF. In DNA form, the CDR3 reads TGTGCCAGCAGCGAGCGATGGACAGGGGGCGACTATGGCTACACCTTC.

This clonotype was observed many times. The V gene is TRBV3-1, the J gene TRBJ2-2; D is ambiguous. The CDR3 runs to 15 residues. Looked up from germline, CDR1 is LGHDT and CDR2 is YNNKEL (reference sequence). V lost 3 bases, J lost 5 bases, and 13 bases lay in between. The CDR3 DNA sequence: TGTGCCAGCAGCCATTCGCAAGGGATGACCGGGGAGCTGTTTTTT. Its protein product is CASSHSQGMTGELFF.

This clonotype was seen at least ten times. V usage is TRBV25-1 and J usage is TRBJ2-1; TRBD2 matches 11 bases. The CDR3 consists of 15 residues. Germline V CDR1 and CDR2: MGHDK, SYGVNS. The trim removed 3 bases at V and 5 bases at J, leaving 3 bases unmatched. CDR3 amino acids: CASSDLLAGDNEQFF. The DNA for the CDR3 is TGTGCCAGCAGTGATTTACTAGCGGGAGACAATGAGCAGTTCTTC. The variable domain in full, with the rest retrieved from reference TRBV25-1 and TRBJ2-1, is EADIYQTPRYLVIGTGKKITLECSQTMGHDKMYWYQQDPGMELHLIHYSYGVNSTEKGDLSSESTVSRIRTEHFPLTLESARPSHTSQYLCASSDLLAGDNEQFFGPGTRLTVL.

This clonotype occurred many times. The chain carries TRBV5-4 and TRBJ2-4; D not resolved. The CDR3 contains 11 residues. Germline CDR1 SGHNT, CDR2 YYREEE (reference sequence). With 4 bases removed from V and 5 bases from J, the gap between germline ends came to 4 bases. CDR3 sequence: CASSAENIQYF. CDR3 sequence (DNA): TGTGCCAGCAGCGCGGAAAACATTCAGTACTTC.

This clonotype came up many times. The rearrangement links TRBV7-9 to TRBJ1-6; 8 bases fit TRBD1. The germline gives CDR1 SEHNR, CDR2 FQNEAQ (reference sequence). The length of the CDR3 is 15 residues. V was pared by 6 bases and J by 8 bases, with 9 bases of the junction left unmatched. CDR3 bases: TGTGCCAGCAGGGGAGGACAGGGCCGACATTCACCCCTCCACTTT. Translation gives CASRGGQGRHSPLHF.

The sample holds many counts of this clonotype. This chain links TRBV25-1 with TRBJ2-7; D is possibly TRBD2 (5 bases). There are 13 residues in the CDR3. Between the trimmed V and J ends, which lost 5 bases and 7 bases, there was a span of 15 bases. The germline gives CDR1 MGHDK, CDR2 SYGVNS. The CDR3 sequence is CASSFREPQEQYF. DNA of the CDR3: TGTGCCAGCAGTTTCCGGGAACCCCAGGAGCAGTACTTC.

This clonotype was detected many times. The chain joins TRBV27 to TRBJ1-1; 9 bases align to TRBD1. Per the germline V gene, CDR1 is MNHEY and CDR2 is SMNVEV (reference sequence). Unmatched junction bases numbered 2, after V lost 4 bases and J lost 2 bases. The CDR3 covers 14 residues. CDR3 DNA sequence: TGTGCCAGCAGTTCAACAGGGGGCAACACTGAAGCTTTCTTT. It translates to CASSSTGGNTEAFF.

Points on this clonotype: A clone one base away is much larger, so this may be a read error. The rearrangement joins TRBV15 to TRBJ2-1; D is unresolved. The CDR3 is made up of 12 amino acids. Trimming took off 5 bases at V and 8 bases at J, with 10 bases between the two ends. Germline V gene lookup returns CDR1 LNHNV and CDR2 YYDKDF (reference sequence). CDR3 nucleotides: TGTGCCACCAGCCACGATGGGGATGAGCAGTTCTTC. It is translated as CATSHDGDEQFF.